This T cell receptor (beta chain) was retrieved from a study of blood T cell repertoires in COVID-19. Across the whole study: Italy, Spain and the United States were the sources of the convalescent and acute COVID-19 samples.

CDR1 and CDR2 (germline): MNHEY, SVGAGI. Between the trimmed V and J ends, which lost 5 bases and 3 bases, there was a span of 7 bases. CDR3 length equals 12 residues. Authors' methods: By means of reference gene primer amplification, nucleated cell counts were estimated. Some clones are missing from TCRdb's copy, which holds only in-frame ones; the method was immunoSEQ multiplex PCR. V and J calls and clone size are copied from that table; D and trimming were computed from the DNA. The sample records around 63,000 clones, 55% to 80% being singletons. Seattle's cohort entered during active infection and was followed longitudinally.

The sample was peripheral blood. This receptor was taken from a woman aged 65 to 85 with COVID-19, enrolled during active disease. The chain has TRBV6-5 and TRBJ1-2; D call uncertain. The CDR3 spells CASSPTHYGYTF. The CDR3 region has the DNA TGTGCCAGCAGTCCCACTCACTATGGCTACACCTTC.